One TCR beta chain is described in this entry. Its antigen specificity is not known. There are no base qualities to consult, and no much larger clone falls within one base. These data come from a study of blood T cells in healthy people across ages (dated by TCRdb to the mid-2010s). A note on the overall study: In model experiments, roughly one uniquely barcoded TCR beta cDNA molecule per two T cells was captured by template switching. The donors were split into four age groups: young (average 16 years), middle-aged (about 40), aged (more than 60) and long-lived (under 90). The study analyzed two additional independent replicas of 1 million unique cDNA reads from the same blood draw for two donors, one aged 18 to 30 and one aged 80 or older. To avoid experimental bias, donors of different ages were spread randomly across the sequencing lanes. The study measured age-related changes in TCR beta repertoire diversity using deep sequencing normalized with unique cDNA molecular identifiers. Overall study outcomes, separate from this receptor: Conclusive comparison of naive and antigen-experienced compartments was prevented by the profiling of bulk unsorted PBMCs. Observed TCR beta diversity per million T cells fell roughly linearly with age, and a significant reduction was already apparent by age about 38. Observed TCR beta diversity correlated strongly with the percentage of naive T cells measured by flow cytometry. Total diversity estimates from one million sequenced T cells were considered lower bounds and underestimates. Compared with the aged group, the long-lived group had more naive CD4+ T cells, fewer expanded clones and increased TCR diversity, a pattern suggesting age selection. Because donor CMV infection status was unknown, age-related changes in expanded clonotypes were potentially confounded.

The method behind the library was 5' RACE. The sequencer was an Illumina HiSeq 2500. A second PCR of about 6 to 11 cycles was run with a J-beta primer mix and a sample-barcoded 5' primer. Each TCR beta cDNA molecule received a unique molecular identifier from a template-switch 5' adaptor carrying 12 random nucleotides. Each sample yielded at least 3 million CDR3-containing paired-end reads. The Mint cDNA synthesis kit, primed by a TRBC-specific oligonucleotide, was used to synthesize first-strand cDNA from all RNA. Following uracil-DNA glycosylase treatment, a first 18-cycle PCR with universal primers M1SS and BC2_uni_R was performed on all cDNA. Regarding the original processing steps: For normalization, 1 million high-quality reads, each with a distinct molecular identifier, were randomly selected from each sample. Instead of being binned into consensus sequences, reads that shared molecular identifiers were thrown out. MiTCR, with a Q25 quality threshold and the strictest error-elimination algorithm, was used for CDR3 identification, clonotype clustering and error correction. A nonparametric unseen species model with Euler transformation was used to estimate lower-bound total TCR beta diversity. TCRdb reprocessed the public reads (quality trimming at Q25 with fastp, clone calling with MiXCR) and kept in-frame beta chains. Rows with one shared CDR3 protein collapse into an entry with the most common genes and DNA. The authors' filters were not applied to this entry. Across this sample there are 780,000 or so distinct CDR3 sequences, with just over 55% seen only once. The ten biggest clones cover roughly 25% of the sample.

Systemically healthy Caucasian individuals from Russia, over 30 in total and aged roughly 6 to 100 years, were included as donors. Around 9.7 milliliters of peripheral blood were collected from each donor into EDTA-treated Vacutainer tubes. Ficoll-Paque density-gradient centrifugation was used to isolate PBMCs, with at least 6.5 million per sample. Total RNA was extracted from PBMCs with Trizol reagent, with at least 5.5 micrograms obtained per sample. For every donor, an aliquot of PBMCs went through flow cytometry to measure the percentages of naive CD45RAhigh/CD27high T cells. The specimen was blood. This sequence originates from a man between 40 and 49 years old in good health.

The nucleotide sequence reads as follows: TGTGCCAGCAGGCCCGGGACGGTCATGAACACTGAAGCTTTCTTT. Translated, it reads CASRPGTVMNTEAFF. Recombination linked TRBV11-2 to TRBJ1-1, and possibly TRBD1, on 5 matching bases. The V end loses 6 bases and the J end loses 0 bases, and a stretch of 14 bases separates them. As encoded in the germline V gene, CDR1 is SGHAT while CDR2 is FQNNGV. The CDR3 spans 15 residues, from the cysteine through the phenylalanine. Only CDR3 DNA remains: 45 bases, in frame from the first base.